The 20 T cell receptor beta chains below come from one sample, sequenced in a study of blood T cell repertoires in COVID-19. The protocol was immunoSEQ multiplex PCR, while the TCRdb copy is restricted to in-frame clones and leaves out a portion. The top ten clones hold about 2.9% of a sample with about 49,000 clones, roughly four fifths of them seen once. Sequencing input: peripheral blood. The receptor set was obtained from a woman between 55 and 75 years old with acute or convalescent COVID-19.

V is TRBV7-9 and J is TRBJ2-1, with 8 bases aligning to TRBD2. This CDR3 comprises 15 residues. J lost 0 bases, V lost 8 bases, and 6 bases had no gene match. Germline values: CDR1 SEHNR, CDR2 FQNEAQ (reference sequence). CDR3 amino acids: CASSSGTSSYNEQFF. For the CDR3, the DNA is TGTGCCAGCTCCTCCGGGACTAGCTCCTACAATGAGCAGTTCTTC.

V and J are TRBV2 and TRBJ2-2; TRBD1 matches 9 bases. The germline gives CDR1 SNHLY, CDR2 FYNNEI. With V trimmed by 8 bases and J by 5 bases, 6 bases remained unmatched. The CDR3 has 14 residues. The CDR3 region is CASFLDRGTGELFF. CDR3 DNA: TGTGCCAGCTTTTTGGACAGGGGAACCGGGGAGCTGTTTTTT.

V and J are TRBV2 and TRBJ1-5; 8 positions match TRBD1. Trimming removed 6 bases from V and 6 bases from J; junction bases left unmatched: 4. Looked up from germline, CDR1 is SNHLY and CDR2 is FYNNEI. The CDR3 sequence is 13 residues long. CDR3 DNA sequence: TGTGCCAGCAGGGGAACAGGGGGTCAGCCCCAGCATTTT. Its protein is CASRGTGGQPQHF.

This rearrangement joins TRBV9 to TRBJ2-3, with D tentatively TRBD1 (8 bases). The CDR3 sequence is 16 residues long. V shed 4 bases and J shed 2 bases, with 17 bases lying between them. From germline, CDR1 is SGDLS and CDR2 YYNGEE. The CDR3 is CASSPRTGTITDTQYF. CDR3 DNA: TGTGCCAGCAGCCCACGGACAGGGACTATCACAGATACGCAGTATTTT.

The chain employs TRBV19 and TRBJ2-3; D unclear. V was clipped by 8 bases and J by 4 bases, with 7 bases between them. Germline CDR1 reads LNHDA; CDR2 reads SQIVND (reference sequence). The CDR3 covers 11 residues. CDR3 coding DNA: TGTGCCAGTTCACATGCAGATACGCAGTATTTT. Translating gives CASSHADTQYF.

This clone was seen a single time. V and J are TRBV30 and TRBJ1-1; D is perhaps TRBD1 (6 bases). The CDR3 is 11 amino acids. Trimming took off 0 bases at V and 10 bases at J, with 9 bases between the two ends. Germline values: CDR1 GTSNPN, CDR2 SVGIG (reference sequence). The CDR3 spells CAWSVGGGAFF. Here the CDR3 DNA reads TGTGCCTGGAGTGTAGGGGGGGGAGCTTTCTTT.

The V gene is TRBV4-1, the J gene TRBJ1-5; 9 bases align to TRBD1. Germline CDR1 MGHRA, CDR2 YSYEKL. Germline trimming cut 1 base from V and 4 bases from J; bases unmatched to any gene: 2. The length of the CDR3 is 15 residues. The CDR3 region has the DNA TGCGCCAGCAGCCAAGGGACAGGGGAGAATCAGCCCCAGCATTTT. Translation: CASSQGTGENQPQHF.

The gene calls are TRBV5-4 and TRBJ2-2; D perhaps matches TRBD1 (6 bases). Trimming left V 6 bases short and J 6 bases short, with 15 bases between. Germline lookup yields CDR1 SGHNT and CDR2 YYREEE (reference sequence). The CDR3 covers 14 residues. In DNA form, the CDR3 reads TGTGCCAGCACCCCGAGACAGGAGGCCGGGGAGCTGTTTTTT. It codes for CASTPRQEAGELFF.

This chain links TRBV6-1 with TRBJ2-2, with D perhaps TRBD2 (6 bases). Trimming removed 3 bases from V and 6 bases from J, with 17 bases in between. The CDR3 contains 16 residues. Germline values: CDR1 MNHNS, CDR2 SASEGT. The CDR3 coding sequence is TGTGCCAGCAGTGAGTTAAGGGGTAGCGGCCCCGGGGAGCTGTTTTTT. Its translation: CASSELRGSGPGELFF.

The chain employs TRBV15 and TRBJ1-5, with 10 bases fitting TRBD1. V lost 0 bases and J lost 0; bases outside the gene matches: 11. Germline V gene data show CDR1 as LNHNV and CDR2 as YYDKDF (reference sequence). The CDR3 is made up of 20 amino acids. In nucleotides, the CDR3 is TGTGCCACCAGCAGAGATCCTAGGGACAGGGGCCCATATAGCAATCAGCCCCAGCATTTT. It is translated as CATSRDPRDRGPYSNQPQHF.

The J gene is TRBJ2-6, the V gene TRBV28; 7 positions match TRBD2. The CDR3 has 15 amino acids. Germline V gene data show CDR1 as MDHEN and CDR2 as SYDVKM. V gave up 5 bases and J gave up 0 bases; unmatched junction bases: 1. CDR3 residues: CASSRGDSGANVLTF. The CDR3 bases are TGTGCCAGCAGTCGGGGGGACTCTGGGGCCAACGTCCTGACTTTC. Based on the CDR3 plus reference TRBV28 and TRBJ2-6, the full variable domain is DVKVTQSSRYLVKRTGEKVFLECVQDMDHENMFWYRQDPGLGLRLIYFSYDVKMKEKGDIPEGYSVSREKKERFSLILESASTNQTSMYLCASSRGDSGANVLTFGAGSRLTVL.

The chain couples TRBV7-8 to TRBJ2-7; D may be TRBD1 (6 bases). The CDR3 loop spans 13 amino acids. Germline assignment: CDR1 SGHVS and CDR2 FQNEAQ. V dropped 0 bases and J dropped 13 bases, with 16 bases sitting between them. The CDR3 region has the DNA TGTGCCAGCAGCTTAGCGGCTGGGGACACTTTCTACTTC. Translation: CASSLAAGDTFYF. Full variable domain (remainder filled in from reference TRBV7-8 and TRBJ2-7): GAGVSQSPRYKVAKRGQDVALRCDPISGHVSLFWYQQALGQGPEFLTYFQNEAQLDKSGLPSDRFFAERPEGSVSTLKIQRTQQEDSAVYLCASSLAAGDTFYFGPGTRLTVT.

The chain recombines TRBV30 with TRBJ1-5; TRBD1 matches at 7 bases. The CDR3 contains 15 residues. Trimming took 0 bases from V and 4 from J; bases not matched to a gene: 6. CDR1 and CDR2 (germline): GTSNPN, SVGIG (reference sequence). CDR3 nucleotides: TGTGCCTGGAGTGTACTCAGGGGGACGAATCAGCCCCAGCATTTT. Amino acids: CAWSVLRGTNQPQHF.

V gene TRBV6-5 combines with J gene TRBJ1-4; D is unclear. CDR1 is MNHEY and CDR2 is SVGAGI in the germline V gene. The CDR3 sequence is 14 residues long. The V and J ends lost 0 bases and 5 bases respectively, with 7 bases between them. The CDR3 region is CASSYSPENEKLFF. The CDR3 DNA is TGTGCCAGCAGTTACTCGCCAGAAAATGAAAAACTGTTTTTT.

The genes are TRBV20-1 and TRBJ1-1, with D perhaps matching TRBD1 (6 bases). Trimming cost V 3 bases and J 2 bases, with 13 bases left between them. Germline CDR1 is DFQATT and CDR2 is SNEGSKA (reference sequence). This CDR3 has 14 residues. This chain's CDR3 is CSASTTGANTEAFF. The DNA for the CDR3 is TGCAGTGCTAGTACGACAGGTGCTAACACTGAAGCTTTCTTT.

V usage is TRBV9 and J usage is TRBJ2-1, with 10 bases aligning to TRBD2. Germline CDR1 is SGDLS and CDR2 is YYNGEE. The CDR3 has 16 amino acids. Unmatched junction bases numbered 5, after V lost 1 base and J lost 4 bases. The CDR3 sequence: CASSVFGLAAYNEQFF. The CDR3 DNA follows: TGTGCCAGCAGCGTATTTGGACTAGCGGCTTACAATGAGCAGTTCTTC.

The CDR3 reads CSGGGGTLYGYTF. The CDR3 region has the DNA TGCAGCGGCGGGGGGGGGACCCTTTATGGCTACACCTTC. The chain is built from TRBV29-1 and TRBJ1-2, with D possibly TRBD1 on 5 matching bases. The CDR3 consists of 13 residues. V shed 7 bases and J shed 5 bases, with 17 bases lying between them. Per germline, CDR1 SQVTM and CDR2 ANQGSEA.

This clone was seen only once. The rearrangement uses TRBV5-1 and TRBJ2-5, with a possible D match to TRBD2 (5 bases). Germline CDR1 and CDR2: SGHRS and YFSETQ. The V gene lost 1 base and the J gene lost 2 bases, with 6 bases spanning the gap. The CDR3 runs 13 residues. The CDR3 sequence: CASSLSGQETQYF. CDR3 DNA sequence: TGCGCCAGCAGCTTGTCGGGGCAAGAGACCCAGTACTTC.

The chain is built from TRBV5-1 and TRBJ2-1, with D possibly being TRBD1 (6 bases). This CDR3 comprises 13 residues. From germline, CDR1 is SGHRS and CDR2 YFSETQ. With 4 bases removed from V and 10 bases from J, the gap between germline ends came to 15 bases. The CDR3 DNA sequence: TGCGCCAGCAGCCAGGGGAGTGGCTTAGAGCAGTTCTTC. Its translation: CASSQGSGLEQFF.

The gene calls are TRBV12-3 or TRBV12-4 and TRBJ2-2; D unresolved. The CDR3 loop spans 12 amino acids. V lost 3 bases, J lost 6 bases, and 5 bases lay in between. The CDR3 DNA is TGTGCCAGCAGTTTTGGAGCCGGGGAGCTGTTTTTT. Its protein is CASSFGAGELFF.